This T cell receptor (beta chain) was recovered during a study of OX40 agonist ivuxolimab in advanced cancers. TCRdb's table, derived via immunoSEQ multiplex PCR, lists solely in-frame clones and lacks some. The sample holds approximately 100,000 clones, about nine tenths seen once. From germline, CDR1 is SGHTA and CDR2 FQGTGA. This CDR3 region has 13 residues. The V and J ends lost 5 bases and 2 bases respectively, with 8 bases between them. At baseline, cycle 4 day 1, and cycle 7 day 1, blood was sampled. Here the sequenced sample was CD4+ or CD8+ T cells sorted from blood, taken in a trial of the OX40 agonist ivuxolimab. The J gene is TRBJ2-3, the V gene TRBV7-3; D assignment may be TRBD1 or TRBD2 (5 bases each). This TCR derives from an adult with an advanced solid tumor such as melanoma, head and neck, liver or kidney cancer. The DNA of the CDR3 is TGTGCCAGCAGCCGAGGGGCCACAGATACGCAGTATTTT. It codes for CASSRGATDTQYF.